Listed below are T cell receptor beta chains from one sample, sequenced in a study of cytomegalovirus exposure and HLA in healthy donors. Data came from immunoSEQ multiplex PCR; TCRdb stores just in-frame clones and leaves some out. Of some 190,000 clones listed, 77% are singletons. Material: PBMCs. These receptors originate from a man aged 18 to 30 in good health and CMV-seronegative. Each CDR3 is given without its conserved first and last residue.

J gene: TRBJ2-2
V gene: TRBV18
CDR3 protein: AGQTDTNTGELF

J gene: TRBJ2-6
V gene: TRBV7-7
CDR3 protein: ASSPRRGEPQGANVLT

J gene: TRBJ2-7
V gene: TRBV5-1
CDR3 protein: ASSFSRNEQY

J gene: TRBJ2-7
V gene: TRBV13
CDR3 protein: ASSEQGNEQY

J gene: TRBJ1-6
V gene: TRBV12-2
CDR3 protein: ASRLGWGGRSEHTYNSPLH

J gene: TRBJ2-7
V gene: TRBV7-6
CDR3 protein: ASSEAAQGAYEQY

J gene: TRBJ2-1
V gene: TRBV27
CDR3 protein: ASGGDSVNEQF

J gene: TRBJ1-6
V gene: TRBV4-2
CDR3 protein: ASSQGHRQGNSPLH

J gene: TRBJ1-2
V gene: TRBV12-5
CDR3 protein: ASGALSPRGGGYT

J gene: TRBJ2-7
V gene: TRBV7-9
CDR3 protein: ASSLYRGQDYEQY

J gene: TRBJ1-1
V gene: TRBV18
CDR3 protein: ASYKTGEGTEAF

J gene: TRBJ1-2
V gene: TRBV6-5
CDR3 protein: ASTSAAANYGYT

J gene: TRBJ1-1
V gene: TRBV6-5
CDR3 protein: ASGRGGTEAF

J gene: TRBJ2-1
V gene: TRBV27
CDR3 protein: ASSFGGRNAQF

J gene: TRBJ1-2
V gene: TRBV19
CDR3 protein: ASTSDRTNYGYT

J gene: TRBJ2-7
V gene: TRBV9
CDR3 protein: ASSVGQGPLEQY

J gene: TRBJ2-7
V gene: TRBV27
CDR3 protein: ASSLGSLYEQY

J gene: TRBJ2-7
V gene: TRBV7-9
CDR3 protein: ASSWKRQGGLSYEQY

J gene: TRBJ1-1
V gene: TRBV5-6
CDR3 protein: ASSGITGGLYTEAF

J gene: TRBJ2-7
V gene: TRBV7-8
CDR3 protein: ASSLEGGQERAYEQY

J gene: TRBJ1-1
V gene: TRBV7-2
CDR3 protein: ASSSQGGAGTEAF

J gene: TRBJ1-4
V gene: TRBV5-4
CDR3 protein: ASSSRANEKLF

J gene: TRBJ1-1
V gene: TRBV6-6
CDR3 protein: ASSSQGLGAEAF

J gene: TRBJ2-2
V gene: TRBV7-8
CDR3 protein: ASDSDRAHGELF

J gene: TRBJ2-5
V gene: TRBV5-4
CDR3 protein: ASSWRTQETQY

J gene: TRBJ2-5
V gene: TRBV7-3
CDR3 protein: ASSLTGAQETQY

J gene: TRBJ1-2
V gene: TRBV4-3
CDR3 protein: ASSQEGSGTGRSGYT

J gene: TRBJ2-2
V gene: TRBV2
CDR3 protein: ASTQGETGELF

J gene: TRBJ2-1
V gene: TRBV5-1
CDR3 protein: ASSLAPGAGGRNEQF

J gene: TRBJ2-7
V gene: TRBV30
CDR3 protein: AWSVGQGDPYEQY

J gene: TRBJ1-2
V gene: TRBV29-1
CDR3 protein: SVAPGTNYGYT

J gene: TRBJ2-7
V gene: TRBV5-6
CDR3 protein: ASSLGTSGSEQY

J gene: TRBJ1-4
V gene: TRBV5-3
CDR3 protein: ARSNGSTNEKLF

J gene: TRBJ2-2
V gene: TRBV6-6
CDR3 protein: ASSPQYTGELF

J gene: TRBJ2-1
V gene: TRBV19
CDR3 protein: ASRLAGGPSYNEQF

J gene: TRBJ2-2
V gene: TRBV7-3
CDR3 protein: ASSLRTGNTGELF

J gene: TRBJ1-2
V gene: TRBV5-3
CDR3 protein: ARSLRRDNYGYT

J gene: TRBJ1-1
V gene: TRBV30
CDR3 protein: AWIRLNTEAF

J gene: TRBJ1-1
V gene: TRBV19
CDR3 protein: ASSIVAGGGTEAF

J gene: TRBJ2-3
V gene: TRBV7-9
CDR3 protein: ASSRLAGGPDTQY

J gene: TRBJ1-3
V gene: TRBV6-8
CDR3 protein: LQGNTIY

J gene: TRBJ2-3
V gene: TRBV9
CDR3 protein: ASTPQPTSASTDTQY

J gene: TRBJ2-2
V gene: TRBV29-1
CDR3 protein: SVGLALPGELF

J gene: TRBJ1-5
V gene: TRBV27
CDR3 protein: ASSSGYNQPQH

J gene: TRBJ1-3
V gene: TRBV5-1
CDR3 protein: ASSPHLGTGYGNTIY

J gene: TRBJ1-2
V gene: TRBV6-6
CDR3 protein: ASSYTGDYGYT

J gene: TRBJ2-1
V gene: TRBV6-6
CDR3 protein: ASSYSLGGPNEQF

J gene: TRBJ2-7
V gene: TRBV5-8
CDR3 protein: ASTLRPDEQY

J gene: TRBJ2-5
V gene: TRBV6-5
CDR3 protein: ASSTNQETQY

J gene: TRBJ2-5
V gene: TRBV7-2
CDR3 protein: ASSSRETQY

J gene: TRBJ2-7
V gene: TRBV5-1
CDR3 protein: ASSFGTGSYEQY

J gene: TRBJ2-7
V gene: TRBV7-2
CDR3 protein: ASSLVGGLAGTYEQY

J gene: TRBJ1-5
V gene: TRBV7-2
CDR3 protein: ASSVNKNQPQH